This entry describes one T cell receptor (beta chain). The data originate from a study of blood T cell repertoires in COVID-19. About the research overall: Spain, Italy and the United States supplied samples that represented acute and convalescent COVID-19.

Assay: immunoSEQ multiplex PCR; the TCRdb copy retains only in-frame clones and omits some. Of over 200,000 clones listed, just over 90% were seen once; the top ten hold 1.2%. The CDR3 is 16 residues long. The germline V gene has CDR1 SEHNR and CDR2 FQNEAQ (reference sequence). The V gene end was trimmed by 4 bases and the J gene end by 4 bases; junction bases not matched to a gene: 12. This receptor was identified in a man younger than 40 with acute or convalescent COVID-19. The sequenced material came from peripheral blood. V usage is TRBV7-9 and J usage is TRBJ2-5, with TRBD2 identical over 7 bases. The CDR3 DNA reads TGTGCCAGCAGCTCCAATACGGGCGGACTAGGAGAGACCCAGTACTTC. Amino acids: CASSSNTGGLGETQYF.